These T cell receptor beta chains were read from a single sample in a study of cytomegalovirus exposure and HLA in healthy donors. Sequencing was performed with immunoSEQ multiplex PCR; in TCRdb, only in-frame clones are kept and a portion is missing. The sample carries approximately 300,000 clones, approximately 90% recorded once. What was sequenced was PBMCs. The receptors originated from a woman under 30 in good health and CMV-seronegative. CDR3s include the opening cysteine and the closing phenylalanine or tryptophan. D genes are given only for firm matches. Size values are once, few and many counts, or a class for expanded clones, and some rows have none.

clone size: NA
D gene: NA
J gene: TRBJ2-7
V gene: TRBV20-1
CDR3 protein: CSARTAYEQYF
CDR3 DNA: TGCAGTGCTCGGACAGCCTACGAGCAGTACTTC

clone size: NA
D gene: NA
J gene: TRBJ2-1
V gene: TRBV28
CDR3 protein: CASSPPAAAGNEQFF
CDR3 DNA: TGTGCCAGCAGTCCCCCGGCGGCAGCAGGGAATGAGCAGTTCTTC

clone size: NA
D gene: NA
J gene: TRBJ1-5
V gene: TRBV7-2
CDR3 protein: CASTRGGFNQPQHF
CDR3 DNA: TGTGCCAGCACCCGGGGAGGCTTCAATCAGCCCCAGCATTTT

clone size: NA
D gene: NA
J gene: TRBJ2-7
V gene: TRBV28
CDR3 protein: CASTKRAQDEQYF
CDR3 DNA: TGTGCCAGCACTAAGAGGGCTCAGGACGAGCAGTACTTC

clone size: NA
D gene: NA
J gene: TRBJ1-2
V gene: TRBV29-1
CDR3 protein: CSGWGGDRYGYTF
CDR3 DNA: TGCAGCGGTTGGGGGGGGGACCGCTATGGCTACACCTTC

clone size: NA
D gene: NA
J gene: TRBJ1-2
V gene: TRBV7-3
CDR3 protein: CASSLPGRDGYTF
CDR3 DNA: TGTGCCAGCAGCTTACCAGGGCGAGATGGCTACACCTTC

clone size: NA
D gene: TRBD2
J gene: TRBJ2-1
V gene: TRBV5-1
CDR3 protein: CASSLRLAGGSNEQFF
CDR3 DNA: TGCGCCAGCAGCTTACGGCTAGCGGGAGGGTCCAATGAGCAGTTCTTC

clone size: NA
D gene: NA
J gene: TRBJ1-2
V gene: TRBV28
CDR3 protein: CASRDMNEYNYGYTF
CDR3 DNA: TGTGCCAGCAGAGACATGAACGAATATAACTATGGCTACACCTTC

clone size: NA
D gene: TRBD1
J gene: TRBJ2-3
V gene: TRBV29-1
CDR3 protein: CSANSDRGHTDTQYF
CDR3 DNA: TGCAGCGCTAACAGTGACAGGGGACACACAGATACGCAGTATTTT

clone size: NA
D gene: TRBD1
J gene: TRBJ2-5
V gene: TRBV7-9
CDR3 protein: CASSLARQGQETQYF
CDR3 DNA: TGTGCCAGCAGCTTAGCCCGACAGGGCCAAGAGACCCAGTACTTC

clone size: NA
D gene: NA
J gene: TRBJ1-3
V gene: TRBV15
CDR3 protein: CATSRDPQGSSSGNTIYF
CDR3 DNA: TGTGCCACCAGCAGAGATCCCCAGGGGTCGAGCTCTGGAAACACCATATATTTT

clone size: NA
D gene: NA
J gene: TRBJ1-5
V gene: TRBV4-3
CDR3 protein: CASSQGAEALYPQHF
CDR3 DNA: TGCGCCAGCAGCCAAGGCGCGGAGGCTTTATACCCCCAGCATTTT

clone size: few
D gene: TRBD2
J gene: TRBJ2-2
V gene: TRBV5-1
CDR3 protein: CASSFGGRVTGELFF
CDR3 DNA: TGCGCCAGCAGCTTCGGCGGGAGAGTTACCGGGGAGCTGTTTTTT

clone size: NA
D gene: NA
J gene: TRBJ2-3
V gene: TRBV28
CDR3 protein: CASSAAAARGPIDTQYF
CDR3 DNA: TGTGCCAGCAGCGCTGCAGCAGCGAGAGGGCCGATAGATACGCAGTATTTT

clone size: NA
D gene: TRBD1
J gene: TRBJ1-5
V gene: TRBV28
CDR3 protein: CASSSDRQGVQPQHF
CDR3 DNA: TGTGCCAGCAGTTCAGACCGACAGGGGGTTCAGCCCCAGCATTTT

clone size: NA
D gene: TRBD1
J gene: TRBJ2-1
V gene: TRBV10-3
CDR3 protein: CAIVQDRGYNEQFF
CDR3 DNA: TGTGCCATCGTTCAGGACAGGGGATACAATGAGCAGTTCTTC

clone size: NA
D gene: TRBD1
J gene: TRBJ2-3
V gene: TRBV11-3
CDR3 protein: CASSSGTGTDTQYF
CDR3 DNA: TGTGCCAGCAGCTCCGGGACAGGTACAGATACGCAGTATTTT

clone size: NA
D gene: NA
J gene: TRBJ1-5
V gene: TRBV19
CDR3 protein: CASSIGWQPNQPQHF
CDR3 DNA: TGTGCCAGTAGTATAGGGTGGCAACCTAATCAGCCCCAGCATTTT

clone size: NA
D gene: TRBD2
J gene: TRBJ2-5
V gene: TRBV7-6
CDR3 protein: CASSLIAGGPETQYF
CDR3 DNA: TGTGCCAGCAGCTTAATAGCGGGAGGGCCAGAGACCCAGTACTTC

clone size: NA
D gene: TRBD2
J gene: TRBJ2-2
V gene: TRBV6-1
CDR3 protein: CASSEVSGGTGELFF
CDR3 DNA: TGTGCCAGCAGTGAAGTTAGCGGGGGCACCGGGGAGCTGTTTTTT

clone size: NA
D gene: TRBD2
J gene: TRBJ2-1
V gene: TRBV28
CDR3 protein: CASSQPSGGFGTSSYNEQFF
CDR3 DNA: TGTGCCAGCAGCCAACCGTCGGGAGGATTTGGGACCAGCTCCTACAATGAGCAGTTCTTC

clone size: NA
D gene: NA
J gene: TRBJ2-7
V gene: TRBV19
CDR3 protein: CASSPAYAGPYEQYF
CDR3 DNA: TGTGCCAGTAGTCCAGCCTATGCAGGGCCATACGAGCAGTACTTC

clone size: NA
D gene: TRBD1
J gene: TRBJ2-3
V gene: TRBV6-5
CDR3 protein: CASSYSGQGALDTQYF
CDR3 DNA: TGTGCCAGCAGTTACTCCGGACAGGGGGCTCTGGATACGCAGTATTTT

clone size: NA
D gene: TRBD2
J gene: TRBJ2-5
V gene: TRBV28
CDR3 protein: CASSLSGGQLRETQYF
CDR3 DNA: TGTGCCAGCAGTTTATCGGGGGGGCAGCTAAGAGAGACCCAGTACTTC

clone size: NA
D gene: TRBD2
J gene: TRBJ2-7
V gene: TRBV5-1
CDR3 protein: CASSLVTGRDPYEQYF
CDR3 DNA: TGCGCCAGCAGCTTGGTTACCGGGAGGGACCCCTACGAGCAGTACTTC

clone size: NA
D gene: TRBD2
J gene: TRBJ2-7
V gene: TRBV6-1
CDR3 protein: CASSDGLAGGSGEQYF
CDR3 DNA: TGTGCCAGCAGTGACGGACTAGCGGGAGGTTCAGGGGAGCAGTACTTC

clone size: NA
D gene: NA
J gene: TRBJ2-1
V gene: TRBV4-3
CDR3 protein: CASSQDWRNEQFF
CDR3 DNA: TGCGCCAGCAGCCAAGATTGGAGGAATGAGCAGTTCTTC

clone size: NA
D gene: NA
J gene: TRBJ1-1
V gene: TRBV29-1
CDR3 protein: CSLKQGYTEAFF
CDR3 DNA: TGCAGTTTAAAACAGGGCTACACTGAAGCTTTCTTT

clone size: NA
D gene: TRBD1
J gene: TRBJ2-7
V gene: TRBV4-1
CDR3 protein: CASSRQGRDEQYF
CDR3 DNA: TGCGCCAGCAGTCGACAGGGGCGGGACGAGCAGTACTTC

clone size: NA
D gene: NA
J gene: TRBJ2-3
V gene: TRBV2
CDR3 protein: CASSNSVPSTDTQYF
CDR3 DNA: TGTGCCAGCAGCAATAGCGTACCTAGCACAGATACGCAGTATTTT

clone size: few
D gene: TRBD2
J gene: TRBJ2-7
V gene: TRBV4-1
CDR3 protein: CASSQRSGAGGPLYEQYF
CDR3 DNA: TGCGCCAGCAGCCAACGGAGCGGGGCGGGAGGCCCCCTCTACGAGCAGTACTTC

clone size: NA
D gene: NA
J gene: TRBJ2-7
V gene: TRBV7-2
CDR3 protein: CASSLVASSTKSYEQYF
CDR3 DNA: TGTGCCAGCAGCTTAGTGGCTAGCTCCACGAAATCCTACGAGCAGTACTTC

clone size: NA
D gene: NA
J gene: TRBJ1-1
V gene: TRBV27
CDR3 protein: CASSTQGLNTEAFF
CDR3 DNA: TGTGCCAGCAGTACCCAGGGGCTGAACACTGAAGCTTTCTTT

clone size: NA
D gene: TRBD2
J gene: TRBJ2-7
V gene: TRBV9
CDR3 protein: CASSVGGLGTYEQYF
CDR3 DNA: TGTGCCAGCAGCGTGGGGGGACTAGGGACCTACGAGCAGTACTTC

clone size: NA
D gene: NA
J gene: TRBJ2-2
V gene: TRBV20-1
CDR3 protein: CSARQTGELFF
CDR3 DNA: TGCAGTGCTAGACAGACCGGGGAGCTGTTTTTT

clone size: NA
D gene: NA
J gene: TRBJ2-7
V gene: TRBV7-2
CDR3 protein: CASSSWAGSYEQYF
CDR3 DNA: TGTGCCAGCAGCTCCTGGGCGGGTAGCTACGAGCAGTACTTC

clone size: NA
D gene: TRBD1
J gene: TRBJ2-4
V gene: TRBV25-1
CDR3 protein: CASSEWTGGVGIQYF
CDR3 DNA: TGTGCCAGCAGTGAATGGACAGGGGGCGTTGGGATTCAGTACTTC

clone size: NA
D gene: TRBD1
J gene: TRBJ2-2
V gene: TRBV6-5
CDR3 protein: CASSYSGGTYTGELFF
CDR3 DNA: TGTGCCAGCAGTTACTCAGGGGGCACTTACACCGGGGAGCTGTTTTTT